This T cell receptor (beta chain) was identified in a study of blood T cell repertoires in COVID-19. About the research overall: The cDNA or gDNA used as material had been derived from T cells, B-cell-depleted T cells, or PBMCs.

Clones were read by immunoSEQ multiplex PCR, and TCRdb kept only the in-frame ones, dropping some. The sample has some 100,000 clones, around 88% seen once; the top ten hold approximately 2%. Seattle patient enrollment occurred during active infection, with longitudinal follow-up thereafter. CDR1 is MDHEN, CDR2 SYDVKM, per germline. Trimming stripped 3 bases from V and 7 bases from J, with 10 bases between. The CDR3 sequence is 13 residues long. The clonotype was recovered from a middle-aged man with COVID-19, enrolled during active disease. V and J are TRBV28 and TRBJ1-5; no definite D call. The sample consisted of peripheral blood. DNA for the CDR3: TGTGCCAGCAGTTTCCCATTTGTCCAGCCCCAGCATTTT. This gives the protein CASSFPFVQPQHF.